This T cell receptor beta chain derives from a study of CD8+CD57+ T cells in acquired aplastic anemia. Study as a whole: When averaged, DNA from sorted CD4+ and CD8+ cells came to approximately 3.2 ug. Study-level findings and limits: Researchers reported that CD8+ Simpson's diversity was not significantly different in patients versus controls. It was found that twenty-nine CD8+ CDR3 sequences were shared between patients and controls.

Genomic DNA, the template, was used for profiling of the TCR beta VDJ and CDR3. One entry per CDR3 protein results from TCRdb running MiXCR on the reads. The sample lists over 200,000 distinct CDR3 sequences; over 60% were seen once. The CDR3 is made up of 18 amino acids. The ends were cut back, 0 bases at V and 6 bases at J, with 23 bases in the middle. Germline V gives CDR1 MDHEN, CDR2 SYDVKM. In regard to this clonotype: Its antigen is undetermined.

Sequencing used sorted CD4+, CD8+, or CD8+CD57+ T cells (not recorded which) from PBMCs. The source is a human donor in good health. The chain uses TRBV28 and TRBJ1-1; the D gene is possibly TRBD1 (5 bases). The CDR3 sequence is CASSLWLKQVNLIAEAFF. The CDR3 coding sequence is TGTGCCAGCAGTTTATGGCTGAAACAGGTTAACTTAATCGCTGAAGCTTTCTTT.